The rows below give T cell receptor beta chains drawn from one sample of a study of blood T cells in healthy people across ages. TCRdb called the 5' RACE reads again in MiXCR, with one record for every CDR3 protein. The sample lists about 970,000 distinct CDR3 sequences; just over 50% were seen once. Source material: blood. All receptors derive from a woman aged 55-69 years in good health. CDR3s include the opening cysteine and the closing phenylalanine or tryptophan. D genes are given only for firm matches. Clone size appears in some rows only: once, few, many, or a class for an expanded clone.

V gene,clone size,J gene,D gene,CDR3 protein,CDR3 DNA
TRBV7-3,few,TRBJ2-7,.,CASSLIQGYEQYF,TGTGCCAGCAGCTTGATACAGGGTTACGAGCAGTACTTC
TRBV7-9,many,TRBJ2-3,.,CASRKVGSPDTQYF,TGTGCCAGCAGGAAAGTCGGGAGTCCAGATACGCAGTATTTT
TRBV4-2,few,TRBJ2-5,.,CASSPRRDETQYF,TGTGCCAGCAGCCCCCGACGGGACGAGACCCAGTACTTC
TRBV11-2,few,TRBJ2-7,TRBD2,CASSSGGTYYEQYF,TGTGCCAGCAGCTCGGGGGGGACTTACTACGAGCAGTACTTC
TRBV5-6,.,TRBJ2-5,TRBD2,CASSLASGSGETQYF,TGTGCCAGCAGCTTGGCTAGCGGGAGTGGGGAGACCCAGTACTTC
TRBV27,.,TRBJ2-7,.,CASTTDATGSYEQYF,TGTGCCAGCACCACCGATGCGACAGGCTCCTACGAGCAGTACTTC
TRBV28,.,TRBJ2-3,TRBD2,CASNPSPSGFDTQYF,TGTGCCAGCAATCCCTCCCCTAGCGGGTTCGATACGCAGTATTTT
TRBV27,few,TRBJ1-5,.,CASSLSKRLDWVASYNQPQHF,TGTGCCAGCAGTTTATCGAAAAGACTAGATTGGGTAGCGAGCTACAATCAGCCCCAGCATTTT
TRBV10-3,.,TRBJ2-3,TRBD2,CAISSGGSTDTQYF,TGTGCCATCAGTTCGGGGGGGAGCACAGATACGCAGTATTTT
TRBV12-3/TRBV12-4,.,TRBJ2-7,TRBD2,CASSSLAGRNEQYF,TGTGCCAGCAGTTCTCTAGCGGGACGGAACGAGCAGTACTTC
TRBV6-6,.,TRBJ2-7,.,CASSRNRVDEQYF,TGTGCCAGCAGTCGGAACAGGGTAGACGAGCAGTACTTC
TRBV6-6,.,TRBJ2-2,TRBD2,CASSLSGIDTGELFF,TGTGCCAGCAGTTTAAGCGGGATTGACACCGGGGAGCTGTTTTTT
TRBV7-9,.,TRBJ2-7,TRBD2,CASSSRGTNNEQYF,TGTGCCAGCAGCTCCCGCGGGACTAACAATGAGCAGTACTTC
TRBV5-1,.,TRBJ2-7,TRBD2,CASSEGLAELSYEQYF,TGCGCCAGCAGTGAGGGACTAGCGGAGCTCTCCTACGAGCAGTACTTC
TRBV20-1,.,TRBJ1-6,TRBD1,CSAEGRGWSPLHF,TGCAGTGCCGAGGGCAGGGGGTGGTCACCCCTCCACTTT
TRBV6-2/TRBV6-3,.,TRBJ2-7,TRBD2,CASSHDGRAVEQYF,TGTGCCAGCAGTCATGACGGGAGGGCCGTCGAGCAGTACTTC
TRBV7-7,.,TRBJ2-1,.,CASSLDAGADNEQFF,TGTGCCAGCAGCTTAGATGCAGGGGCAGACAATGAGCAGTTCTTC
TRBV9,once,TRBJ2-1,.,CASSRDLVGEQFF,TGTGCCAGCAGCCGGGATTTAGTCGGGGAGCAGTTCTTC
TRBV7-8,few,TRBJ2-3,TRBD2,CASSLGLAGFFTLTDTQYF,TGTGCCAGCAGCTTGGGACTAGCGGGATTCTTTACCCTCACAGATACGCAGTATTTT
TRBV7-6,.,TRBJ2-1,TRBD2,CASSSSIAGGLYNEQFF,TGTGCCAGCAGCTCCTCGATAGCGGGAGGACTGTACAATGAGCAGTTCTTC
TRBV27,.,TRBJ1-1,.,CASAGGNTEAFF,TGTGCCAGCGCCGGCGGGAACACTGAAGCTTTCTTT
TRBV6-2/TRBV6-3,.,TRBJ2-5,.,CATNPHTDYYGQYF,TGTGCCACCAACCCACACACGGATTACTACGGGCAGTACTTC
TRBV7-9,few,TRBJ1-4,.,CASSLAPDSNEKLFF,TGTGCCAGCAGCTTAGCCCCGGACAGCAATGAAAAACTGTTTTTT
TRBV29-1,.,TRBJ1-4,.,CSGRVGGNEKLFF,TGCAGCGGACGAGTCGGGGGAAATGAAAAACTGTTTTTT
TRBV5-5,.,TRBJ2-7,.,CASSLVAGIGYEQYF,TGTGCCAGCAGCTTAGTGGCAGGGATAGGTTACGAGCAGTACTTC
TRBV14,few,TRBJ2-3,.,CASSQDTGASTQYF,TGTGCCAGCAGCCAAGATACGGGGGCCAGTACGCAGTATTTT
TRBV4-2,.,TRBJ1-1,.,CASSQDRGAGTEAFF,TGTGCCAGCAGCCAAGATCGGGGGGCCGGCACTGAAGCTTTCTTT
TRBV20-1,once,TRBJ2-3,.,CSAPTGSTDTQYF,TGCAGTGCGCCAACAGGTAGCACAGATACGCAGTATTTT
TRBV29-1,few,TRBJ2-5,TRBD1,CSGQGLGETQYF,TGCAGCGGACAGGGGCTAGGAGAGACCCAGTACTTC
TRBV7-2,.,TRBJ2-3,.,CASSVVGTSTDTQYF,TGTGCCAGCAGCGTAGTGGGAACGAGCACAGATACGCAGTATTTT
TRBV6-2/TRBV6-3,.,TRBJ2-3,.,CASSRSDPADTQYF,TGTGCCAGCAGTCGCTCGGACCCGGCAGATACGCAGTATTTT
TRBV13,.,TRBJ2-1,TRBD1,CASSATGTGFLLGSYNEQFF,TGTGCCAGCAGCGCAACCGGGACAGGGTTCTTATTGGGGTCCTACAATGAGCAGTTCTTC
TRBV29-1,few,TRBJ2-7,.,CSVFIPSLVEQYF,TGCAGCGTTTTTATCCCCTCTTTAGTCGAGCAGTACTTC
TRBV5-1,.,TRBJ2-3,.,CASSLEDFTDTQYF,TGCGCCAGCAGCTTGGAGGACTTCACAGATACGCAGTATTTT
TRBV4-2,.,TRBJ2-7,.,CASSQVAISSYEQYF,TGTGCCAGCAGCCAAGTGGCCATTTCCTCCTACGAGCAGTACTTC
TRBV7-9,.,TRBJ2-1,.,CASSRRVSSYNEQFF,TGTGCCAGTAGCCGTAGGGTGAGCTCCTACAATGAGCAGTTCTTC
TRBV2,once,TRBJ2-3,TRBD2,CASTIGVSGRRTDTQYF,TGTGCCAGCACTATTGGGGTTAGCGGGAGACGGACAGATACGCAGTATTTT
TRBV12-3/TRBV12-4,few,TRBJ2-3,TRBD2,CASRTSGRPDTQYF,TGTGCCAGCAGGACTAGCGGGAGGCCCGATACGCAGTATTTT
TRBV2,few,TRBJ2-3,.,CASSWAGDSDTQYF,TGTGCCAGCAGTTGGGCAGGGGATTCAGATACGCAGTATTTT
TRBV5-1,.,TRBJ2-1,TRBD2,CARTGLAGGLSYNEQFF,TGCGCCAGGACCGGACTAGCGGGAGGCCTTTCCTACAATGAGCAGTTCTTC
TRBV20-1,.,TRBJ2-3,.,CSVQGGYGGTDTQYF,TGCAGTGTTCAGGGGGGGTATGGTGGCACAGATACGCAGTATTTT
TRBV29-1,.,TRBJ2-5,.,CSAGDWQTQYF,TGCAGCGCCGGAGACTGGCAGACCCAGTACTTC
TRBV2,few,TRBJ2-7,TRBD1,CASSGQGIYEQYF,TGTGCCAGCAGCGGACAGGGAATCTACGAGCAGTACTTC
TRBV29-1,.,TRBJ2-5,.,CSVGGNTARETQYF,TGCAGCGTTGGGGGGAATACCGCCAGGGAGACCCAGTACTTC
TRBV29-1,few,TRBJ2-7,TRBD2,CSVAGGGTSGVYEQYF,TGCAGCGTTGCCGGGGGTGGGACTAGCGGGGTGTACGAGCAGTACTTC
TRBV7-9,.,TRBJ2-5,TRBD2,CASSLSGSSKETQYF,TGTGCCAGCAGCCTGAGCGGGAGCTCCAAAGAGACCCAGTACTTC
TRBV12-3/TRBV12-4,few,TRBJ2-7,.,CASSLAGGGSYEQYF,TGTGCCAGCAGTTTAGCAGGTGGTGGATCCTACGAGCAGTACTTC